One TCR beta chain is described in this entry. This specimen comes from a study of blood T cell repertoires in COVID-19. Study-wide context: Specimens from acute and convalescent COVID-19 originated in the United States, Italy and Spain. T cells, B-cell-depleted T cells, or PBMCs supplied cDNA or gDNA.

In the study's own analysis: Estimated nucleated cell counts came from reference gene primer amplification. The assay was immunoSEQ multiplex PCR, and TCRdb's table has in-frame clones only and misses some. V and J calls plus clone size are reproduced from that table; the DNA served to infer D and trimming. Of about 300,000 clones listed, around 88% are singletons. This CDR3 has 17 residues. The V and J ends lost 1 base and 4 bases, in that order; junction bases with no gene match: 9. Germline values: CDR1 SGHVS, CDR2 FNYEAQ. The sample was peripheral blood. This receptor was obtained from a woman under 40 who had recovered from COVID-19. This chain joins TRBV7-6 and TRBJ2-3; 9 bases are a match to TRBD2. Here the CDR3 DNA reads TGTGCCAGCAGCTTAGAAACAGCGGGGGGACCGGCAGATACGCAGTATTTT. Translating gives CASSLETAGGPADTQYF. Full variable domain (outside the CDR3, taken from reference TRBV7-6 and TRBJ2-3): GAGVSQSPRYKVTKRGQDVALRCDPISGHVSLYWYRQALGQGPEFLTYFNYEAQQDKSGLPNDRFSAERPEGSISTLTIQRTEQRDSAMYRCASSLETAGGPADTQYFGPGTRLTVL.